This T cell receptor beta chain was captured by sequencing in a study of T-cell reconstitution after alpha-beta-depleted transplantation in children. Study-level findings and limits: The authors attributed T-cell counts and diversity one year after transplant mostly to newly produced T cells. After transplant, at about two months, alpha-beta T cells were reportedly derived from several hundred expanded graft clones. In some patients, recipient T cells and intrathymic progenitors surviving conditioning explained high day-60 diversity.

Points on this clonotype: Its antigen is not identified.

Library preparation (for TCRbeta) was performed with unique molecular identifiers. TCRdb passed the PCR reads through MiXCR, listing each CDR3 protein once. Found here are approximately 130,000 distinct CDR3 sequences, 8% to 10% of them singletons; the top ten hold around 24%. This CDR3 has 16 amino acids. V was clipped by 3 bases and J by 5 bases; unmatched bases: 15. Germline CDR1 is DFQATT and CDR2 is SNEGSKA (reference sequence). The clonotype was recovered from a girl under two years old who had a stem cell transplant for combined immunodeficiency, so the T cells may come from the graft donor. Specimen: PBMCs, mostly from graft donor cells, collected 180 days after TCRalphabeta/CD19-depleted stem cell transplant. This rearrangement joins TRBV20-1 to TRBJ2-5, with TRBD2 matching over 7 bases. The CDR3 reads CSASLAQVGGGETQYF. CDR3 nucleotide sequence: TGCAGTGCTAGTCTCGCGCAAGTGGGGGGAGGGGAGACCCAGTACTTC.